Listed here are 24 T cell receptor delta chains from one sample, sequenced in a study of gamma delta lymphoproliferative disorders and STAT genes. Genomic DNA from isolated PBMCs served as the sequencing template. TCRdb redid the clone calls on the multiplex PCR reads with CATT. The sample holds about 1,200 delta-chain clones, about 1.5% seen once. Specimen: blood. These receptor sequences come from a human donor in good health.

In its sample, this clone is large. Different DNA sequences within this sample yield the same CDR3. V gene TRAV29/DV5 combines with J gene TRDJ2; 7 nucleotides line up with TRDD3. This CDR3 contains 19 residues. The germline gives CDR1 NSMFDY, CDR2 ISSIKDK. Trimming took 0 bases from V and 3 from J; bases not matched to a gene: 17. CDR3 sequence: CAASARIYWGQRVTAQLFF. The CDR3 region has the DNA TGTGCAGCAAGCGCGCGTATTTACTGGGGTCAGCGAGTGACAGCACAACTCTTCTTT.

This clone turned up a few times. A far larger clone is a single base away, which makes a read error likely. This specimen includes other DNA sequences encoding the same CDR3. V and J are TRAV38-2/DV8 and TRDJ1; D is uncertain. This CDR3 is built from 16 residues. Germline CDR1 reads TSESDYY; CDR2 reads QEAYKQQN. The CDR3 reads CAYRSVWYVTVEKLIF. For the CDR3, the DNA is TGTGCTTATAGGAGCGTGTGGTACGTGACTGTAGAAAAACTTATCTTT.

This clone was detected a few times. The TCRdb protein comes from a much larger clone and disagrees with this DNA's translation at residue 8, likely due to a read error; the protein given here is derived from the DNA. The J gene is TRDJ1, the V gene TRDV2; possibly TRDD3 for D (6 bases). CDR1 is GEAIGNYY and CDR2 is EKD in the germline V gene. Trimming took off 0 bases at V and 0 bases at J, with 28 bases between the two ends. The CDR3 covers 21 residues. The CDR3 region has the DNA TGTGCCTGTGACACCGTGTTCGGGGGGGGAGACCCCGATCTCTACACCGATAAACTCATCTTT. Protein: CACDTVFGGGDPDLYTDKLIF.

Comment on this clone: This likely reflects a read error, since a far larger clone is one base away. Other nucleotide sequences in the sample specify the same CDR3. The chain links TRDV1 to TRDJ1; D possibly uses TRDD2 or TRDD3 (5 bases each). Per the germline V gene, CDR1 is TSWWSYY and CDR2 is QGS. Trimming left V 2 bases short and J 2 bases short, with 36 bases between. The CDR3 is 23 amino acids. This CDR3 reads CALGEIPHLHTRTGISITDKLIF. Here the CDR3 DNA reads TGTGCTCTTGGGGAAATCCCTCACCTACATACCCGGACTGGAATTTCTATTACCGATAAACTCATCTTT.

This clone occurred a few times. A far more abundant clone sits one base away, making this likely a read error. This CDR3 is also generated by other DNA sequences in the sample. This chain uses TRDV1 with TRDJ1, with 12 bases that match TRDD3. From germline, CDR1 is TSWWSYY and CDR2 QGS. The CDR3 is 21 amino acids. CDR3 protein: CALGELRSYAGGYEHTDKLIF. The DNA of the CDR3 is TGTGCTCTTGGCGAACTTCGTTCCTACGCTGGGGGATACGAGCACACCGATAAACTCATCTTT.

This clone was detected a few times. The protein held in TCRdb is that of a much larger clone and does not match this DNA's translation at residue 12, likely because of a read error; the protein shown is translated from the DNA. The CDR3 DNA follows: TGTGCCTTTGAGGCCCACGACAAGCTACATGGTAGGGGATACCATGGCGATAAACTCATCTTT. Its translation: CAFEAHDKLHGRGYHGDKLIF. The J gene is TRDJ1, the V gene TRDV3; TRDD3 matches at 8 bases. This CDR3 has 21 amino acids. Germline trimming cut 2 bases from V and 4 bases from J; bases unmatched to any gene: 30. The germline V gene encodes CDR1 TVYSNPD and CDR2 GDNSRS (reference sequence).

This clone was counted at least ten times. It is likely a read error: a sequence one base away is far more abundant. The V and J genes are TRDV1 and TRDJ1; D is possibly TRDD2 (6 bases). Trimming left V 2 bases short and J 2 bases short, with 36 bases between. From germline, CDR1 is TSWWSYY and CDR2 QGS. The CDR3 contains 23 residues. The CDR3 sequence is CALGEIPHLHTRTGIPITDKLIF. The CDR3 DNA reads as TGTGCTCTTGGGGAAATCCCTCACCTACACACCCGGACTGGAATTCCTATTACCGATAAACTCATCTTT.

This clone was seen only a few times. This likely traces to a read error, being one base from a far larger clone. The sample holds other DNA sequences that translate to the same CDR3. The chain employs TRDV3 and TRDJ1; 11 positions agree with TRDD3. The trim removed 2 bases at V and 3 bases at J, leaving 29 bases unmatched. The CDR3 totals 22 residues. Germline V lookup: CDR1 TVYSNPD, CDR2 GDNSRS (reference sequence). This chain's CDR3 is CAFELRNFFTGGYAPRPDKLIF. The CDR3 nucleotides are TGTGCCTTTGAACTTCGGAACTTCTTTACTGGGGGATATGCTCCCCGACCCGATAAACTCATCTTT.

In this sample, this clone turned up a few times. This likely reflects a read error, since a far larger clone is one base away. Other DNA sequences within the sample encode an identical CDR3. The gene calls are TRDV1 and TRDJ1, with D perhaps TRDD2 (7 bases). Trimming left V 3 bases short and J 5 bases short, with 31 bases between. Germline assignment: CDR1 TSWWSYY and CDR2 QGS. The length of the CDR3 is 20 residues. The CDR3 DNA reads as TGTGCTCTTGGGGAGCTTCTTCCTAGGAGGGTCTGGGGCCCTAGTGATAAACTCATCTTT. Encoded protein: CALGELLPRRVWGPSDKLIF.

This clone has only a few counts. This probably arose from a read error, given a far larger clone one base away. Other DNA sequences of this sample code for an identical CDR3. The J gene is TRDJ1, the V gene TRDV1; either TRDD2 or TRDD3 may supply D (5 bases each). The germline CDR1 and CDR2 sequences are TSWWSYY and QGS. The length of the CDR3 is 23 residues. Trimming left V 2 bases short and J 1 base short, with 35 bases between. The CDR3 DNA reads TGTGCTCTTGGGGAAATCCCTCACCTACACACCCGGACTGGAATTTCTATCACCGATAAACTCATCTTT. Amino acid sequence: CALGEIPHLHTRTGISITDKLIF.

About this clone: The protein TCRdb gives is from a much larger clone and does not agree with this DNA's translation at residue 14, likely a read error; the protein shown here comes from the DNA. The J gene is TRDJ1, the V gene TRDV1, with D maybe TRDD3 (6 bases). The germline V and J ends were trimmed by 6 bases and 0 bases, with 32 bases remaining between them. Germline CDR1 is TSWWSYY and CDR2 is QGS. The CDR3 contains 21 residues. CDR3 nucleotides: TGTGCTCTTGGCCCCCCTTACACGCTTAGTGGGGGTCGGAGTTACACCGATAAACTCATCTTT. Its translation: CALGPPYTLSGGRSYTDKLIF.

This clone was detected a few times. A read error is the likely source, as a far larger clone sits one nucleotide away. Other DNA sequences from this sample encode an identical CDR3 as well. The chain has TRDV1 and TRDJ1; 11 nucleotides agree with TRDD3. This CDR3 region has 22 residues. V lost 0 bases and J lost 2; bases outside the gene matches: 20. CDR1 TSWWSYY and CDR2 QGS come from the germline V gene. The CDR3 DNA follows: TGTGCTCTTGGGGAACTTCAGCCTTCCTTAAATTGGGGGATACGCCGGACCGATAAACTCATCTTT. This sequence encodes CALGELQPSLNWGIRRTDKLIF.

This clone was observed a few times. This likely stems from a read error, as it lies one base from a far larger clone. Other DNA sequences in this sample translate to the same CDR3. The chain uses TRDV1 and TRDJ1; 13 bases fit TRDD3. The V gene end was trimmed by 6 bases and the J gene end by 0 bases; junction bases not matched to a gene: 37. Germline values: CDR1 TSWWSYY, CDR2 QGS. The CDR3 length is 27 residues. The CDR3 DNA is TGTGCTCTTGGCCCCCGAGGGGTCGGCCTTCCTAAGCCTGAGGTACTGGGGGATACGGGGTACACCGATAAACTCATCTTT. Translation gives CALGPRGVGLPKPEVLGDTGYTDKLIF.

Regarding this clone: TCRdb records a much larger clone's protein for this DNA, with a difference at residue 7 that likely arises from a read error; the protein given is the translation of the DNA. The J gene is TRDJ1, the V gene TRDV1; TRDD3 is a possible D gene (6 bases). CDR1 is TSWWSYY and CDR2 is QGS in the germline V gene. CDR3 length equals 21 residues. Trimming removed 6 bases from V and 0 bases from J, with 32 bases in between. For the CDR3, the DNA is TGTGCTCTTGGACCCAAAGACCTACACTCCCTGGGGAGACCGTACACCGATAAACTCATCTTT. Its translation is CALGPKDLHSLGRPYTDKLIF.

This clone has just a few counts. The TCRdb record carries a much larger clone's protein, which differs from this DNA's translation at residue 9; a read error is the likely cause, and the protein listed here is the DNA translation. The chain has TRDV3 and TRDJ1; D not resolved. In germline, CDR1 is TVYSNPD, CDR2 GDNSRS (reference sequence). CDR3 length: 16 residues. V shed 0 bases and J shed 0 bases, with 17 bases lying between them. The CDR3 region is CAFSDPRWDYTDKLIF. CDR3 sequence (DNA): TGTGCCTTTAGCGACCCCAGGTGGGACTACACCGATAAACTCATCTTT. Drawing the rest from reference TRDV3 and TRDJ1, the complete variable domain is CDKVTQSSPDQTVASGSEVVLLCTYDTVYSNPDLFWYRIRPDYSFQFVFYGDNSRSEGADFTQGRFSVKHILTQKAFHLVISPVRTEDSATYYCAFSDPRWDYTDKLIFGKGTRVTVEP.

Of note for this clone: A far larger clone is off by one base, so a read error is likely. Other DNA sequences in the sample encode the same CDR3. This chain uses TRDV1 with TRDJ1, with TRDD3 identical over 8 bases. Germline CDR1 TSWWSYY, CDR2 QGS. The CDR3 has 20 amino acids. CDR3 amino acids: CALGELPFGLLGVYTDKLIF. The CDR3 DNA reads TGTGCTCTCGGGGAACTCCCCTTCGGACTACTGGGGGTCTACACCGATAAACTCATCTTT.

This clone appeared a few times. TCRdb pairs this DNA with a much larger clone's protein that differs at residue 4, likely a read error; the protein shown was translated from the DNA. The chain links TRDV1 to TRDJ1; D might be TRDD1, TRDD2 or TRDD3, each matching 5 bases. Germline V CDR1 and CDR2: TSWWSYY, QGS. The CDR3 has 23 amino acids. CDR3 amino acids: CALREIPHLHTRTGISITDKLIF. The CDR3, as DNA: TGTGCTCTTAGGGAAATCCCTCACCTACACACCCGGACTGGAATTTCTATTACCGATAAACTCATCTTT.

This clone occurred a few times. With only one base between it and a far larger clone, this is likely a read error. Other DNA sequences from this sample encode an identical CDR3 as well. The chain employs TRDV3 and TRDJ1; tentative D call: TRDD3 (5 bases). The germline gives CDR1 TVYSNPD, CDR2 GDNSRS (reference sequence). This CDR3 has 16 residues. The chain's CDR3 is CAFSDPRWGYTDKLIF. CDR3 DNA sequence: TGTGCCTTTAGCGACCCCAGGTGGGGCTACACCGACAAACTCATCTTT.

As for this clone: A far larger clone lies a single base away; this is likely a read error. Other DNA variants within this sample encode the same CDR3. The rearrangement joins TRDV2 to TRDJ1, with 7 bases aligning to TRDD3. CDR3 size: 18 residues. After removal of 1 base from V and 0 bases from J, the junction contained 13 bases not matched to a gene. Germline V CDR1 and CDR2: GEAIGNYY, EKD. CDR3 bases: TGTGCCTGTGACACTCTTACTGGGGCACTGTTGTACACCGATAAACTCATCTTT. This encodes CACDTLTGALLYTDKLIF.

This clone came up a few times. This DNA's translation and the protein TCRdb lists, from a much larger clone, do not match at residue 5, likely due to a read error; the protein shown is translated from the DNA. The chain recombines TRDV1 with TRDJ1; TRDD3 might be the D (6 bases). There are 21 residues in the CDR3. With 6 bases removed from V and 0 bases from J, the gap between germline ends came to 32 bases. The V gene's germline CDR1 is TSWWSYY and CDR2 QGS. CDR3 sequence reads: CALGSPYTLSGGRRYTDKLIF. In DNA, the CDR3 is TGTGCTCTTGGCTCCCCTTACACGCTTAGTGGGGGTCGGAGGTACACCGATAAACTCATCTTT.

This clone appeared many times. A far more abundant clone sits one base away, making this likely a read error. This chain joins TRDV1 and TRDJ1; D possibly uses TRDD2 or TRDD3 (5 bases each). The CDR3 length is 23 residues. Germline lookup yields CDR1 TSWWSYY and CDR2 QGS. The V gene lost 2 bases and the J gene lost 2 bases, with 36 bases spanning the gap. As DNA, the CDR3 is TGTGCTCTTGGGGAAATCCCTCGCCTACACACCCGGACTGGAATTTCTATTACCGATAAACTCATCTTT. Amino acid sequence: CALGEIPRLHTRTGISITDKLIF.

This clone is deemed hyperexpanded (1% or more). The identical CDR3 is also encoded by other nucleotide sequences in the sample. The chain has TRDV3 and TRDJ1; D possibly corresponds to TRDD3 (5 bases). Trimming shortened V by 0 bases and J by 0 bases, and 17 bases separated the two germline ends. Germline V gene sequence: CDR1 TVYSNPD, CDR2 GDNSRS (reference sequence). CDR3 length equals 16 residues. DNA of the CDR3: TGTGCCTTTAGCGACCCCAGGTGGGGCTACACCGATAAACTCATCTTT. Its translation: CAFSDPRWGYTDKLIF.

This clone was picked up a small number of times. The protein that TCRdb holds for this DNA derives from a much larger clone and differs from the translated DNA at residue 7, which likely indicates a read error; the protein shown here is translated from the DNA. The J gene is TRDJ1, the V gene TRDV1, with D possibly TRDD3 on 6 matching bases. The germline V gene encodes CDR1 TSWWSYY and CDR2 QGS. V lost 6 bases, J lost 0 bases, and 32 bases lay in between. This CDR3 contains 21 residues. The CDR3 spells CALGPPCTLSGGRRYTDKLIF. The CDR3 DNA follows: TGTGCTCTTGGCCCCCCTTGCACGCTTAGTGGGGGTCGGAGGTACACCGATAAACTCATCTTT.

To note about this clone: TCRdb's protein for this DNA is that of a much larger clone and differs from the translation at residue 10, likely a read error; the protein shown is the DNA translation. J is TRDJ1 and V is TRDV1; D possibly corresponds to TRDD2 (9 bases). CDR3 length equals 23 residues. V shed 2 bases and J shed 2 bases, with 36 bases lying between them. In germline, CDR1 is TSWWSYY, CDR2 QGS. This CDR3 is CALGEASFLHLQSRDTRTDKLIF. The DNA of the CDR3 is TGTGCTCTTGGGGAAGCTTCCTTCCTACATCTCCAGAGTCGGGATACGAGGACCGATAAACTCATCTTT.